The 24 T cell receptor beta chains below all came from one sample that was sequenced in a study of blood T cell repertoires in COVID-19. The data were produced by immunoSEQ multiplex PCR, yet TCRdb's version contains in-frame clones alone and is incomplete. The sample has over 250,000 clones; approximately 85% are singletons. Sequenced sample: peripheral blood. The receptors originated from a human donor in a cohort sampled during active COVID-19.

The chain combines TRBV28 with TRBJ2-7; D unresolved. The CDR3 length is 12 residues. Trimming shortened V by 7 bases and J by 1 base, and 8 bases separated the two germline ends. Germline lookup yields CDR1 MDHEN and CDR2 SYDVKM. For the CDR3, the DNA is TGTGCCAGCAAGCCAGGTTCCTACGAGCAGTACTTC. This gives the protein CASKPGSYEQYF.

The V gene is TRBV19, the J gene TRBJ2-3; 8 positions agree with TRBD2. The CDR3 extends over 16 amino acids. Per the germline V gene, CDR1 is LNHDA and CDR2 is SQIVND (reference sequence). V lost 6 bases and J lost 3; bases outside the gene matches: 11. Written as DNA, the CDR3 is TGTGCCAGTAGGCCCAGGACTAGCCCTCAGACAGATACGCAGTATTTT. Residues: CASRPRTSPQTDTQYF. The complete variable domain, with remaining parts taken from reference TRBV19 and TRBJ2-3, reads DGGITQSPKYLFRKEGQNVTLSCEQNLNHDAMYWYRQDPGQGLRLIYYSQIVNDFQKGDIAEGYSVSREKKESFPLTVTSAQKNPTAFYLCASRPRTSPQTDTQYFGPGTRLTVL.

The chain combines TRBV6-5 with TRBJ2-7, with 7 bases aligning to TRBD1. The CDR3 runs to 14 residues. Trimming removed 6 bases from V and 3 bases from J; junction bases left unmatched: 8. Germline V CDR1 and CDR2: MNHEY, SVGAGI. The CDR3 reads CASRMGQLLYEQYF. CDR3 coding DNA: TGTGCCAGCAGGATGGGACAGCTCCTCTACGAGCAGTACTTC.

The chain uses TRBV24-1 and TRBJ2-5; TRBD1 matches 7 bases. Trimming at V came to 5 bases and at J to 5 bases, leaving 4 bases not matched to a gene. CDR3 length equals 13 residues. In germline, CDR1 is KGHDR, CDR2 SFDVKD. CDR3 sequence (DNA): TGTGCCACCAGTGGACAGGGCGGGGAGACCCAGTACTTC. Its translation is CATSGQGGETQYF.

The chain joins TRBV6-4 to TRBJ2-1; 7 positions agree with TRBD2. CDR3 length: 15 residues. V was clipped by 0 bases and J by 2 bases; unmatched bases: 1. CDR1 MRHNA and CDR2 SNTAGT come from the germline V gene. CDR3: CASSDSGGAYNEQFF. For the CDR3, the DNA is TGTGCCAGCAGTGACTCGGGAGGGGCCTACAATGAGCAGTTCTTC.

This clone was recorded once. The rearrangement uses TRBV11-2 and TRBJ1-5; a possible D gene is TRBD1 (6 bases). The germline V gene encodes CDR1 SGHAT and CDR2 FQNNGV. Trimming left V 5 bases short and J 7 bases short, with 12 bases between. The CDR3 runs 13 residues. The CDR3 DNA sequence: TGTGCCAGCAGCACAGGGCAGGGGCAGCCCCAGCATTTT. Protein product: CASSTGQGQPQHF.

This chain connects TRBV24-1 to TRBJ2-2, with 9 bases fitting TRBD1. Germline CDR1 KGHDR, CDR2 SFDVKD. CDR3 size: 15 residues. J gave up 1 base and V 7 bases, and 3 bases lay outside the gene matches. In DNA, the CDR3 is TGTGCCACCAGATCGGGACAGGGGAACACCGGGGAGCTGTTTTTT. It yields the protein CATRSGQGNTGELFF.

CDR3 coding DNA: TGTGCCAGCAGCCAGAGAACAGGGGGTGCCTACGCTGGCTACACCTTC. It codes for CASSQRTGGAYAGYTF. The V call is TRBV3-1 (or the pseudogene TRBV3-2), the J call TRBJ1-2; 8 nucleotides match TRBD1. The CDR3 runs to 16 residues. V shed 3 bases and J 7 bases; nucleotides not matched to a gene: 13. CDR1 is LGHDT and CDR2 is YNNKEL in the germline V gene (reference sequence).

J is TRBJ2-1 and V is TRBV5-1; 11 bases align to TRBD2. This CDR3 comprises 15 residues. Trimming cost V 2 bases and J 9 bases; bases outside gene matches: 7. The V gene's germline CDR1 is SGHRS and CDR2 YFSETQ. The CDR3 nucleotides read TGCGCCAGCAGCTTATCGACTAGCGGGATAAGTGAGCAGTTCTTC. The encoded protein is CASSLSTSGISEQFF.

The J gene is TRBJ2-1, the V gene TRBV27; possibly TRBD1 for D (6 bases). The CDR3 is 14 amino acids. Trimming cost V 11 bases and J 5 bases, with 19 bases left between them. CDR1 MNHEY and CDR2 SMNVEV come from the germline V gene (reference sequence). For the CDR3, the DNA is TGTGCCCCATCCCGTCGTACAGGGAACAATGAGCAGTTCTTC. It yields the protein CAPSRRTGNNEQFF.

The genes are TRBV6-1 and TRBJ2-3; 9 positions match TRBD1. Trimming cost V 3 bases and J 6 bases; bases outside gene matches: 7. This CDR3 has 15 amino acids. Looked up from germline, CDR1 is MNHNS and CDR2 is SASEGT. CDR3 loop: CASSEGQGVRDTQYF. In DNA, the CDR3 is TGTGCCAGCAGTGAGGGACAGGGTGTGAGGGATACGCAGTATTTT.

The chain uses TRBV19 and TRBJ2-2, with D maybe TRBD2 (5 bases). Trimming left V 11 bases short and J 6 bases short, with 16 bases between. The CDR3 is made up of 13 amino acids. Germline V CDR1 and CDR2: LNHDA, SQIVND (reference sequence). The CDR3 protein is CAPGKEVAGELFF. In DNA, the CDR3 is TGTGCCCCAGGCAAGGAGGTGGCCGGGGAGCTGTTTTTT.

The chain recombines TRBV10-3 with TRBJ2-1, with D perhaps TRBD2 (5 bases). Germline CDR1 ENHRY, CDR2 SYGVKD. CDR3 size: 14 residues. The germline V and J ends were trimmed by 1 base and 7 bases, with 11 bases remaining between them. The CDR3 coding sequence is TGTGCCATCAGTGAGTTGGCTAGCCAGAATGAGCAGTTCTTC. This codes for CAISELASQNEQFF.

The genes are TRBV15 and TRBJ1-1; tentative D call: TRBD1 (6 bases). Germline values: CDR1 LNHNV, CDR2 YYDKDF (reference sequence). The V and J ends lost 8 bases and 7 bases respectively, with 17 bases between them. The CDR3 covers 13 residues. The CDR3 reads CATQPVGAGEAFF. As DNA, the CDR3 is TGTGCCACCCAACCTGTGGGGGCCGGTGAAGCTTTCTTT. Together with reference TRBV15 and TRBJ1-1, the CDR3 gives the full variable domain: DAMVIQNPRYQVTQFGKPVTLSCSQTLNHNVMYWYQQKSSQAPKLLFHYYDKDFNNEADTPDNFQSRRPNTSFCFLDIRSPGLGDTAMYLCATQPVGAGEAFFGQGTRLTVV.

This chain links TRBV7-2 with TRBJ2-5, with D tentatively TRBD1 (6 bases). Trimming shortened V by 0 bases and J by 5 bases, and 13 bases separated the two germline ends. The CDR3 runs 15 residues. Germline loops: CDR1 SGHTA, CDR2 FQGNSA. This chain's CDR3 is CASSLAQGWKETQYF. The CDR3 region has the DNA TGTGCCAGCAGCTTAGCGCAGGGGTGGAAGGAGACCCAGTACTTC. The variable domain in full, with the rest retrieved from reference TRBV7-2 and TRBJ2-5, is GAGVSQSPSNKVTEKGKDVELRCDPISGHTALYWYRQSLGQGLEFLIYFQGNSAPDKSGLPSDRFSAERTGGSVSTLTIQRTQQEDSAVYLCASSLAQGWKETQYFGPGTRLLVL.

This clone came up once. V gene TRBV11-3 combines with J gene TRBJ2-1; 14 nucleotides agree with TRBD2. With 5 bases clipped from V and 5 bases from J, the junction kept 2 bases outside the gene matches. Germline V gives CDR1 SGHNT, CDR2 YENEEA. The CDR3 totals 15 residues. The CDR3 DNA is TGTGCCAGCAGCCGGGGACTAGCGGGAGACAATGAGCAGTTCTTC. Amino acids: CASSRGLAGDNEQFF.

The rearrangement links TRBV9 to TRBJ1-4; 7 positions agree with TRBD1. The CDR3 has 15 amino acids. Germline V gives CDR1 SGDLS, CDR2 YYNGEE. The V and J ends lost 0 bases and 8 bases, in that order; junction bases with no gene match: 7. CDR3 region: CASSVDPGQHEKLFF. The CDR3 DNA sequence: TGTGCCAGCAGCGTAGACCCGGGACAGCACGAAAAACTGTTTTTT. Looking up the rest from reference TRBV9 and TRBJ1-4 gives the full variable domain: DSGVTQTPKHLITATGQRVTLRCSPRSGDLSVYWYQQSLDQGLQFLIQYYNGEERAKGNILERFSAQQFPDLHSELNLSSLELGDSALYFCASSVDPGQHEKLFFGSGTQLSVL.

The chain links TRBV28 to TRBJ2-7; D is unclear. Per germline, CDR1 MDHEN and CDR2 SYDVKM. This CDR3 comprises 13 residues. Trimming pared 5 bases from V and 0 bases from J, leaving 8 bases between. CDR3: CASSGTPSYEQYF. The CDR3, as DNA: TGTGCCAGCAGTGGCACCCCCTCCTACGAGCAGTACTTC.

This clone was seen a few times. The chain is built from TRBV18 and TRBJ1-2; 10 bases fit TRBD1. The CDR3 length is 15 residues. The trim removed 6 bases at V and 4 bases at J, leaving 8 bases unmatched. Looked up from germline, CDR1 is KGHSH and CDR2 is LQKENI. CDR3 nucleotide sequence: TGTGCCAGCTCGGGCGATTGGACAGGGGGCTATGGCTACACCTTC. Translation: CASSGDWTGGYGYTF.

This clone appeared a few times. V is TRBV19 and J is TRBJ1-1; 8 bases fit TRBD1. The CDR3 sequence is 13 residues long. J gave up 5 bases and V 6 bases, and 5 bases lay outside the gene matches. CDR1 is LNHDA, CDR2 SQIVND, per germline (reference sequence). CDR3 sequence (DNA): TGTGCCAGTAGGGAACAGGGGGGTACTGAAGCTTTCTTT. Its translation: CASREQGGTEAFF. Supplemented by reference TRBV19 and TRBJ1-1, the full variable domain reads DGGITQSPKYLFRKEGQNVTLSCEQNLNHDAMYWYRQDPGQGLRLIYYSQIVNDFQKGDIAEGYSVSREKKESFPLTVTSAQKNPTAFYLCASREQGGTEAFFGQGTRLTVV.

V is TRBV2 and J is TRBJ1-5; tentative D call: TRBD1 (6 bases). The V end was cut by 5 bases, the J end by 0 bases, with 17 bases between. The CDR3 runs to 17 residues. The germline V gene encodes CDR1 SNHLY and CDR2 FYNNEI. For the CDR3, the DNA is TGTGCCAGCAGTCCAGGGGCCCCGCTATATAGCAATCAGCCCCAGCATTTT. Residues: CASSPGAPLYSNQPQHF.

This clone was picked up a small number of times. The chain has TRBV3-1 (or the pseudogene TRBV3-2) and TRBJ1-1; 8 bases match TRBD1. Germline CDR1 and CDR2: LGHDT and YNNKEL (reference sequence). V was pared by 1 base and J by 7 bases, with 8 bases of the junction left unmatched. This CDR3 has 15 residues. The CDR3 DNA follows: TGTGCCAGCAGCCAAGGTCTACAGGGGGGCCTTGAAGCTTTCTTT. Its translation is CASSQGLQGGLEAFF.

The rearrangement links TRBV7-2 to TRBJ2-5, with 9 bases lining up with TRBD1. Trimming cost V 5 bases and J 1 base; bases outside gene matches: 11. This CDR3 comprises 17 residues. Germline V gene lookup returns CDR1 SGHTA and CDR2 FQGNSA. For the CDR3, the DNA is TGTGCCAGCAGCCACATACCGGACAGGGGCATCCAAGAGACCCAGTACTTC. This translates into CASSHIPDRGIQETQYF.

This clone has a single count. The CDR3 loop reads CASSTPGRGHTEAFF. The DNA of the CDR3 is TGTGCCAGCAGTACCCCCGGGAGGGGGCACACTGAAGCTTTCTTT. This chain links TRBV28 with TRBJ1-1; 7 bases match TRBD1. The V gene's germline CDR1 is MDHEN and CDR2 SYDVKM. CDR3 length equals 15 residues. Trimming removed 5 bases from V and 3 bases from J; junction bases left unmatched: 9.